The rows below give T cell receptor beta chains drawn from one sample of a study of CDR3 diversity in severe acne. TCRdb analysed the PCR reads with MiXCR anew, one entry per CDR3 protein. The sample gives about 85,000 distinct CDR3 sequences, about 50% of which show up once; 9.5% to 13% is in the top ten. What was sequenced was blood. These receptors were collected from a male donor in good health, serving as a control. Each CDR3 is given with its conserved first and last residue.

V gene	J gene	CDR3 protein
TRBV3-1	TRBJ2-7	CASSQDVATSYEQYF
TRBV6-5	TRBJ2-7	CASSDSGTSKFEQYF
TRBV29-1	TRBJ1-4	CSVEMGAQLFF
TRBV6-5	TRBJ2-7	CASTRQGGRTSEQYF
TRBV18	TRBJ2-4	CASSPGGAAKNIQYF
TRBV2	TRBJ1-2	CASSEAGDGYGYTF
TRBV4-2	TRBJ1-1	CASSQEPAEAEAEAFF
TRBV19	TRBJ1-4	CASSMPRTRDATNEKLFF
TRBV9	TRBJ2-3	CASSVEGSTDTQYF
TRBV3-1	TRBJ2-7	CASSIRTGRQTYEQYF
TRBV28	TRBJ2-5	CASSPWTGGEETQYF
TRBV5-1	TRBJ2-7	CASSQASPRGSYEQYF
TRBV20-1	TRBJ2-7	CSARGNYEQYF
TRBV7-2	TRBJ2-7	CASSPSTSGSSYEQYF
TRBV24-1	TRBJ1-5	CATSDAWGNQTQHF
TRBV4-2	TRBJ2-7	CASSLTSGSSYEQYF
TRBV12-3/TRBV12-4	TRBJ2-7	CASAGTGTFEQYF
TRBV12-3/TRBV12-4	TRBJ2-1	CASSTGSGGGNEQFF
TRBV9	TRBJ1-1	CASTRGTNTEAFF
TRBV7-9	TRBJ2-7	CASSPREGQSYEQYF
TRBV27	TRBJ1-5	CASRDPRVSNQPQHF
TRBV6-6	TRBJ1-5	CASTRDSNQPQHF